The TCR beta chain described here comes from a study of CD8+ T cells in alopecia areata. Study information: The study gave treated patients oral tofacitinib at 5 to 10 mg twice daily.

General observations from the study: Shared TCR sequences were less clear between patients than in mice, possibly partly from HLA diversity.

As the sequencing template, cDNA was produced by extracting RNA and reverse transcribing it. Only in-frame clones appear in the TCRdb table, and some are missing; sequencing was by immunoSEQ multiplex PCR. The sample consists of about 120,000 clones, 30% to 40% of them appearing once. About this clone itself: The antigen is not known.

Germline V gene data show CDR1 as SGHAT and CDR2 as FQNNGV. This CDR3 region has 12 residues. The ends were cut back, 5 bases at V and 10 bases at J, with 12 bases in the middle. The sequenced sample consisted of CD4+ T cells sorted from blood. The source is a human donor with alopecia areata. The chain carries TRBV11-2 and TRBJ2-1; D gene unclear. CDR3 sequence (DNA): TGTGCCAGCAGCCCTCAACGGACGGAGCAGTTCTTC. This codes for CASSPQRTEQFF.